The 10 T cell receptor beta chains given below trace back to one sample, sequenced in a study of OX40 agonist ivuxolimab in advanced cancers. Assay used: immunoSEQ multiplex PCR; TCRdb lists only in-frame clones, some missing. The table includes around 77,000 clones, over 85% detected once. Source: CD4+ or CD8+ T cells sorted from blood, taken in a trial of the OX40 agonist ivuxolimab. These receptors all stem from an adult with an advanced solid tumor such as melanoma, head and neck, liver or kidney cancer.

The V gene is TRBV5-6, the J gene TRBJ2-7; TRBD2 matches at 7 bases. From germline, CDR1 is SGHDT and CDR2 YYEEEE. This CDR3 comprises 15 residues. Trimming took 4 bases from V and 3 from J; bases not matched to a gene: 10. The CDR3 spells CASSQVGGEGYEQYF. Written as DNA, the CDR3 is TGTGCCAGCAGCCAAGTGGGAGGGGAGGGCTACGAGCAGTACTTC.

The V gene is TRBV30, the J gene TRBJ2-7; possibly TRBD2 for D (6 bases). Deletions cut 3 bases from V and 0 bases from J, with 21 bases between. The length of the CDR3 is 17 residues. Germline V gene sequence: CDR1 GTSNPN, CDR2 SVGIG (reference sequence). The CDR3 sequence is CAWRLQLLAGSSYEQYF. CDR3 coding DNA: TGTGCCTGGAGACTCCAGCTTCTGGCGGGGAGCTCCTACGAGCAGTACTTC.

About this clone: Other DNA sequences in the sample encode the same CDR3. V usage is TRBV19 and J usage is TRBJ1-5; D remains unclear. V shed 4 bases and J shed 2 bases, with 6 bases lying between them. This CDR3 is 13 amino acids long. Germline-derived CDR1 and CDR2 are LNHDA and SQIVND (reference sequence). CDR3 residues: CASSTRGNQPQHF. The CDR3 DNA follows: TGTGCCAGTAGTACCCGAGGCAATCAGCCCCAGCATTTT.

V gene TRBV28 combines with J gene TRBJ1-2; possibly TRBD1 for D (6 bases). The CDR3 spans 15 residues. Deletions cut 10 bases from V and 8 bases from J, with 26 bases between. Germline V gene sequence: CDR1 MDHEN, CDR2 SYDVKM. CDR3 region: CATLARGQGVFGYTF. CDR3 sequence (DNA): TGTGCCACCCTAGCCCGGGGGCAGGGCGTTTTCGGCTACACCTTC.

The chain combines TRBV6-5 with TRBJ2-7; D is unresolved. V lost 6 bases to trimming and J lost 4 bases, with 13 bases between them. The CDR3 runs to 13 residues. The germline V gene encodes CDR1 MNHEY and CDR2 SVGAGI. CDR3 residues: CASSFLGGYEQYF. CDR3 sequence (DNA): TGTGCCAGCAGCTTTCTGGGCGGATACGAGCAGTACTTC.

This chain joins TRBV27 and TRBJ1-2; D call uncertain. V lost 2 bases to trimming and J lost 6 bases, with 16 bases between them. The CDR3 extends over 15 amino acids. From germline, CDR1 is MNHEY and CDR2 SMNVEV (reference sequence). The CDR3 loop reads CASSLRSGLADGYTF. DNA for the CDR3: TGTGCCAGCAGTTTAAGGTCGGGCCTGGCCGATGGCTACACCTTC.

The chain combines TRBV30 with TRBJ1-2; weak D call: TRBD1 (6 bases). The ends were cut back, 5 bases at V and 5 bases at J, with 24 bases in the middle. Germline assignment: CDR1 GTSNPN and CDR2 SVGIG (reference sequence). The CDR3 sequence is 16 residues long. CDR3 bases: TGTGCCTGGGGGCCCCCGGGACAAGGGGCCTCTTATGGCTACACCTTC. Translation: CAWGPPGQGASYGYTF.

The chain links TRBV29-1 to TRBJ1-2; TRBD1 agrees at 7 bases. CDR3 length: 12 amino acids. Per the germline V gene, CDR1 is SQVTM and CDR2 is ANQGSEA. V dropped 7 bases and J dropped 4; count of bases not matched to a gene: 6. CDR3 sequence: CSGGPGGYGYTF. Here the CDR3 DNA reads TGCAGCGGGGGCCCAGGGGGCTATGGCTACACCTTC.

This chain connects TRBV5-1 to TRBJ2-7; D unclear. This CDR3 has 14 residues. Looked up from germline, CDR1 is SGHRS and CDR2 is YFSETQ. V lost 0 bases to trimming and J lost 0 bases, with 7 bases between them. CDR3: CASSLEPSSYEQYF. The DNA for the CDR3 is TGCGCCAGCAGCTTGGAACCGAGCTCCTACGAGCAGTACTTC. Together with reference TRBV5-1 and TRBJ2-7, the CDR3 gives the full variable domain: KAGVTQTPRYLIKTRGQQVTLSCSPISGHRSVSWYQQTPGQGLQFLFEYFSETQRNKGNFPGRFSGRQFSNSRSEMNVSTLELGDSALYLCASSLEPSSYEQYFGPGTRLTVT.

The chain joins TRBV15 to TRBJ2-1, with unresolved D. V was trimmed by 5 bases and J by 5 bases, leaving 7 bases between them. Germline assignment: CDR1 LNHNV and CDR2 YYDKDF (reference sequence). This CDR3 spans 12 amino acids. In DNA form, the CDR3 reads TGTGCCACCAGCCCCCGGGACAATGAGCAGTTCTTC. This gives the protein CATSPRDNEQFF.